This is a list of T cell receptor beta chains from one sample in a study of a mutant IDH1 vaccine in newly diagnosed glioma. Profiled with immunoSEQ multiplex PCR; TCRdb holds only in-frame clones, not every one. The data contain some 71,000 clones, 85% to 90% of them seen just once; the ten biggest clones take up roughly 2%. No cognate antigen is known for these TCRs. This material consisted of PBMCs, taken from a glioma patient whose treatment included an IDH1 peptide vaccine. These receptors were obtained from a man in his thirties or forties with glioma. Each CDR3 is given with its conserved first and last residue. Only some rows state a clone size, as once, few, many or a class for expanded clones.

clone_size	v_call	j_call	cdr3_aa
NA	TRBV5-6	TRBJ2-5	CASSFTSSLAGGGETQYF
once	TRBV30	TRBJ1-2	CAWSSRTPLANYGYTF
NA	TRBV10-1	TRBJ2-3	CASSPGTSTDTQYF
NA	TRBV5-4	TRBJ1-6	CASSLARGLHSPLHF
few	TRBV28	TRBJ1-2	CASRLAGYYGYTF
NA	TRBV7-2	TRBJ2-3	CASSLGTRSTDTQYF
few	TRBV4-3	TRBJ1-1	CASSLGGRGEAFF
NA	TRBV5-4	TRBJ2-2	CASSLSGNAGELFF
NA	TRBV11-2	TRBJ2-7	CASSLRGGSSYEQYF
once	TRBV14	TRBJ1-2	CASSPLGQGGYGYTF
once	TRBV5-1	TRBJ2-6	CASSLIGSISGANVLTF
NA	TRBV10-3	TRBJ1-2	CAISDSGTGLYGYTF
NA	TRBV7-8	TRBJ1-5	CASSSLGQGARGNQPQHF
NA	TRBV4-3	TRBJ1-1	CASSQDLSTEAFF
NA	TRBV5-8	TRBJ1-5	CASSLIAELQPQHF
few	TRBV29-1	TRBJ1-1	CSAWTGMGTEAFF
NA	TRBV4-3	TRBJ1-1	CASSPSTDTEAFF
NA	TRBV19	TRBJ2-1	CASSMGLAGMDEQFF
NA	TRBV28	TRBJ1-2	CASTTHLDVVANYGYTF
NA	TRBV29-1	TRBJ2-2	CSCRDLYTGELFF
NA	TRBV15	TRBJ2-1	CATSRDISGSPYNEQFF
NA	TRBV5-6	TRBJ1-2	CASSTDRAANYGYTF
once	TRBV5-1	TRBJ1-2	CASSLTGPLYGYTF
NA	TRBV7-2	TRBJ2-3	CASSLRAGDTDTQYF
NA	TRBV7-9	TRBJ1-4	CASSLLTGGTANEKLFF
NA	TRBV7-3	TRBJ1-1	CASSFSGTSEAFF
NA	TRBV30	TRBJ1-1	CAWSVGRANTEAFF
few	TRBV5-6	TRBJ1-1	CASSLKALNTEAFF
NA	TRBV19	TRBJ1-4	CASSILGGATNEKLFF
NA	TRBV5-1	TRBJ1-2	CASSSAGYGIPGGFYGYTF
NA	TRBV4-3	TRBJ1-2	CASSQDLRGVGYTF
NA	TRBV5-5	TRBJ2-7	CASSLIQGTSGSYEQYF
NA	TRBV30	TRBJ2-5	CAWKRIGGTQYF
NA	TRBV27	TRBJ1-1	CASSLSRGLNTEAFF
once	TRBV11-2	TRBJ1-4	CASSLGGGLPEKLFF
NA	TRBV6-5	TRBJ1-1	CASSRTVIEAFF
few	TRBV5-1	TRBJ2-2	CASSLQSGVNTGELFF
NA	TRBV15	TRBJ1-3	CATSRQQGRRNTIYF
NA	TRBV27	TRBJ2-1	CASGAGRFYNEQFF
NA	TRBV5-3	TRBJ2-3	CARSRRHGGESQYF
NA	TRBV29-1	TRBJ2-7	CSVPSGPNEQYF
NA	TRBV10-2	TRBJ2-1	CASSERGSYNEQFF